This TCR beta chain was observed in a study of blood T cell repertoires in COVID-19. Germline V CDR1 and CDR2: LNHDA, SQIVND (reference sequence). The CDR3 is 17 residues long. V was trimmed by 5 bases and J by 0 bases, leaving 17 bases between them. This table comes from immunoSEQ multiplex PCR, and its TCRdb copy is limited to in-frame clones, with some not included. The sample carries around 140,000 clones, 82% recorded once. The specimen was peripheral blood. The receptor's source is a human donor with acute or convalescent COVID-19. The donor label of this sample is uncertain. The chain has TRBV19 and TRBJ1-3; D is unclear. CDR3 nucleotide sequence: TGTGCCAGTAGTCCTAGGACCGGAGGAATCTCTGGAAACACCATATATTTT. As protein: CASSPRTGGISGNTIYF.